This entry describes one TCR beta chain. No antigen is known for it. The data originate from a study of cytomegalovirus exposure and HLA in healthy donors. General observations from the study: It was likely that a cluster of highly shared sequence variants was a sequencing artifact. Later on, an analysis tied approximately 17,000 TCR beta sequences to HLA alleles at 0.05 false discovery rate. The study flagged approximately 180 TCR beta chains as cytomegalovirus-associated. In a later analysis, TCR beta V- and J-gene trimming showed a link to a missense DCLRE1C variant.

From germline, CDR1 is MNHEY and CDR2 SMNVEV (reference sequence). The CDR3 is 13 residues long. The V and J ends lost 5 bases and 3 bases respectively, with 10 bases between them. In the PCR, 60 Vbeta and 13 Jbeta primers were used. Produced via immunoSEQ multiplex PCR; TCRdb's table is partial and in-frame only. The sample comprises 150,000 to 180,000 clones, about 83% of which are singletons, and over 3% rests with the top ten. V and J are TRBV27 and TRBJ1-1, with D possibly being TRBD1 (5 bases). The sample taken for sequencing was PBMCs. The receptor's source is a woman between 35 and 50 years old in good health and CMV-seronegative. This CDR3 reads CASSGGVDTEAFF. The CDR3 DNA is TGTGCCAGCAGTGGAGGGGTGGACACTGAAGCTTTCTTT.